What follows are 27 T cell receptor beta chains derived from one specimen sequenced in a study of blood T cell repertoires in COVID-19. Using immunoSEQ multiplex PCR, the repertoire was profiled, and TCRdb retains in-frame clones only, with some absent. Of about 180,000 clones in the sample, around 85% were seen once. Material: peripheral blood. These receptors were obtained from a man in his fifties or sixties with active or convalescent COVID-19.

The CDR3 sequence: CAWSATTGSGNTIYF. The CDR3 DNA follows: TGTGCCTGGAGTGCCACGACAGGGTCTGGAAACACCATATATTTT. This sequence joins TRBV30 and TRBJ1-3; 7 positions agree with TRBD1. The V gene end was trimmed by 1 base and the J gene end by 1 base; junction bases not matched to a gene: 4. This CDR3 has 15 residues. CDR1 is GTSNPN and CDR2 is SVGIG in the germline V gene (reference sequence).

V and J are TRBV19 and TRBJ2-1; possible D gene TRBD2, 5 bases. The CDR3 totals 14 residues. Germline values: CDR1 LNHDA, CDR2 SQIVND (reference sequence). V was cut by 1 base and J by 2 bases, with 6 bases left in between. CDR3 DNA: TGTGCCAGTAGTATAGGAGGGACCTACAATGAGCAGTTCTTC. It codes for CASSIGGTYNEQFF.

This clone was counted a single time. The chain carries TRBV7-6 and TRBJ1-2, with 9 bases matching TRBD1. CDR3 size: 13 residues. CDR1 and CDR2 from the germline V gene are SGHVS and FNYEAQ. After removal of 5 bases from V and 5 bases from J, the junction contained 3 bases not matched to a gene. The CDR3 here is CASSPDRGYGYTF. The DNA of the CDR3 is TGTGCCAGCAGCCCCGACAGGGGGTATGGCTACACCTTC.

This chain uses TRBV29-1 with TRBJ2-2; the match to TRBD1 covers 7 bases. The CDR3 is made up of 15 amino acids. V was clipped by 7 bases and J by 4 bases; unmatched bases: 12. CDR1 is SQVTM and CDR2 is ANQGSEA in the germline V gene. In DNA, the CDR3 is TGCAGCGCCTCCCTTGGCGCAGGGGGCACCGGGGAGCTGTTTTTT. This sequence encodes CSASLGAGGTGELFF.

Only one count was recorded for this clone. The chain employs TRBV19 and TRBJ1-4, with a tentative D call TRBD1 (6 bases). Trimming removed 5 bases at V and 5 bases at J, with 12 bases between. From germline, CDR1 is LNHDA and CDR2 SQIVND (reference sequence). This CDR3 spans 14 amino acids. The CDR3 coding sequence is TGTGCCAGTAGTTGGGGGCCCGGGAATGAAAAACTGTTTTTT. This gives the protein CASSWGPGNEKLFF.

The chain has TRBV16 and TRBJ2-2, with 11 bases that match TRBD2. The CDR3 is 21 residues long. Trimming at V came to 2 bases and at J to 0 bases, leaving 14 bases not matched to a gene. Germline V gene sequence: CDR1 KGHSY, CDR2 FQNENV. CDR3 sequence reads: CASSQPSSATSGAANTGELFF. Here the CDR3 DNA reads TGTGCCAGCAGCCAACCCAGCTCCGCGACTAGCGGGGCCGCGAACACCGGGGAGCTGTTTTTT.

This chain joins TRBV7-6 and TRBJ2-7; possibly TRBD2 for D (5 bases). Germline V lookup: CDR1 SGHVS, CDR2 FNYEAQ. The CDR3 loop spans 18 amino acids. The germline V and J ends were trimmed by 1 base and 2 bases, with 21 bases remaining between them. This CDR3 is CASSLVASRTRATYEQYF. The DNA of the CDR3 is TGTGCCAGCAGCTTAGTAGCGTCGAGGACTCGAGCTACCTACGAGCAGTACTTC.

This clone was detected only once. V is TRBV18 and J is TRBJ2-5; 8 bases are shared with TRBD2. V dropped 3 bases and J dropped 5; count of bases not matched to a gene: 14. This CDR3 region has 17 residues. Germline CDR1 and CDR2: KGHSH and LQKENI. CDR3 region: CASSPTPPGRGGETQYF. CDR3 nucleotides: TGTGCCAGCTCACCTACTCCCCCCGGTCGGGGGGGGGAGACCCAGTACTTC.

This chain uses TRBV18 with TRBJ1-5; D unresolved. This CDR3 spans 13 amino acids. CDR1 is KGHSH, CDR2 LQKENI, per germline. V lost 6 bases and J 5 bases, leaving 11 bases between the germline ends. The CDR3 DNA sequence: TGTGCCAGCTCCCCCATGAGTTATCAGCCCCAGCATTTT. This sequence encodes CASSPMSYQPQHF.

The V and J genes are TRBV6-5 and TRBJ1-6, with a weak D call TRBD1 (5 bases). The CDR3 has 14 amino acids. Germline V lookup: CDR1 MNHEY, CDR2 SVGAGI. Trimming removed 7 bases at V and 7 bases at J, with 14 bases between. The CDR3 sequence: CASNLGQKNSPLHF. CDR3 nucleotide sequence: TGTGCCAGCAACCTAGGACAAAAGAATTCACCCCTCCACTTT.

The chain employs TRBV7-2 and TRBJ2-3, with 7 bases fitting TRBD1. Germline CDR1 and CDR2: SGHTA and FQGNSA. This CDR3 is 14 amino acids long. V shed 8 bases and J 1 base; nucleotides not matched to a gene: 6. CDR3 coding DNA: TGTGCCAGCGAAAAAGACAGGGGCACAGATACGCAGTATTTT. This gives the protein CASEKDRGTDTQYF.

V and J are TRBV7-9 and TRBJ1-6; no reliable D call. Trimming removed 1 base from V and 0 bases from J, with 7 bases in between. Germline V gene data show CDR1 as SEHNR and CDR2 as FQNEAQ (reference sequence). The CDR3 contains 16 residues. Here the CDR3 reads CASSLGAGSYNSPLHF. The CDR3, as DNA: TGTGCCAGCAGCTTAGGGGCCGGCTCCTATAATTCACCCCTCCACTTT.

The J gene is TRBJ2-1, the V gene TRBV11-2, with TRBD2 matching 9 bases. From germline, CDR1 is SGHAT and CDR2 FQNNGV. The CDR3 spans 18 residues. Losses at the gene ends were 4 bases for V and 1 base for J; bases not matched to a gene: 11. The CDR3, as DNA: TGTGCCAGCAGCTCGGGTAGCGGGAGATATTCATCCTACAATGAGCAGTTCTTC. Its translation: CASSSGSGRYSSYNEQFF.

The chain couples TRBV19 to TRBJ1-5, with D perhaps matching TRBD1 (6 bases). This CDR3 region has 16 residues. Between the trimmed V and J ends, which lost 3 bases and 2 bases, there was a span of 14 bases. Per the germline V gene, CDR1 is LNHDA and CDR2 is SQIVND (reference sequence). The CDR3 here is CASSMGAGNGNQPQHF. DNA for the CDR3: TGTGCCAGTAGTATGGGGGCGGGTAATGGCAATCAGCCCCAGCATTTT.

The V gene is TRBV24-1, the J gene TRBJ1-2, with a possible D match to TRBD1 (6 bases). The germline V gene encodes CDR1 KGHDR and CDR2 SFDVKD. This CDR3 spans 15 amino acids. V dropped 7 bases and J dropped 4 bases, with 18 bases sitting between them. In DNA, the CDR3 is TGTGCCACCAGACCAAACCCCCAGGGGCCCTATGGCTACACCTTC. This gives the protein CATRPNPQGPYGYTF.

The V and J genes are TRBV28 and TRBJ1-2; D is possibly TRBD1 (5 bases). Looked up from germline, CDR1 is MDHEN and CDR2 is SYDVKM. V lost 2 bases, J lost 5 bases, and 9 bases lay in between. This CDR3 spans 13 amino acids. The CDR3 nucleotides read TGTGCCAGCAGTTTAGGCAGGGAATATGGCTACACCTTC. It translates to CASSLGREYGYTF.

This chain connects TRBV6-5 to TRBJ1-5, with 11 bases identical to TRBD1. The V gene's germline CDR1 is MNHEY and CDR2 SVGAGI. The CDR3 runs to 15 residues. V lost 6 bases, J lost 4 bases, and 5 bases stayed unmatched. CDR3 protein: CASRGGQGVNQPQHF. The DNA of the CDR3 is TGTGCCAGCAGGGGGGGACAGGGGGTAAATCAGCCCCAGCATTTT.

The V and J genes are TRBV6-5 and TRBJ2-1, with 8 bases aligning to TRBD2. Trimming at V came to 5 bases and at J to 7 bases, leaving 10 bases not matched to a gene. The CDR3 sequence is 15 residues long. Germline V CDR1 and CDR2: MNHEY, SVGAGI. The CDR3 is CASSPSGSLENEQFF. CDR3 sequence (DNA): TGTGCCAGCAGTCCAAGCGGGAGTTTAGAGAATGAGCAGTTCTTC.

The V gene is TRBV28, the J gene TRBJ1-2, with 10 bases matching TRBD1. Germline V lookup: CDR1 MDHEN, CDR2 SYDVKM. Unmatched junction bases numbered 11, after V lost 5 bases and J lost 2 bases. The CDR3 loop spans 17 amino acids. The CDR3 DNA is TGTGCCAGCAGTCCCTCAATAGACAGGGGGCGAAACTATGGCTACACCTTC. Translating gives CASSPSIDRGRNYGYTF.

The chain's CDR3 is CASGWREGGNEQFF. CDR3 nucleotides: TGTGCCAGCGGCTGGCGGGAGGGAGGCAATGAGCAGTTCTTC. V and J are TRBV28 and TRBJ2-1, with 9 bases matching TRBD2. The germline V gene has CDR1 MDHEN and CDR2 SYDVKM. V gave up 8 bases and J gave up 6 bases; unmatched junction bases: 8. This CDR3 is 14 amino acids long.

The rearrangement joins TRBV5-4 to TRBJ1-2; a weak D match, TRBD1 (5 bases). V lost 4 bases and J lost 8, with 12 bases in between. This CDR3 has 12 residues. Germline-derived CDR1 and CDR2 are SGHNT and YYREEE (reference sequence). The CDR3 coding sequence is TGTGCCAGCAGCGAACTACAGGAGGGCTACACCTTC. It specifies CASSELQEGYTF.

The chain links TRBV28 to TRBJ2-5, with TRBD1 identical over 9 bases. The CDR3 length is 16 residues. Germline trimming cut 6 bases from V and 1 base from J; bases unmatched to any gene: 9. In germline, CDR1 is MDHEN, CDR2 SYDVKM. The CDR3 sequence is CASRYAGQGFQETQYF. CDR3 bases: TGTGCCAGCAGATATGCGGGACAGGGATTCCAAGAGACCCAGTACTTC.

The V gene is TRBV5-4, the J gene TRBJ2-7, with D hard to call. Germline CDR1 and CDR2: SGHNT and YYREEE (reference sequence). This CDR3 is built from 15 residues. With 0 bases removed from V and 5 bases from J, the gap between germline ends came to 15 bases. The CDR3 sequence: CASSLVRRGTNEQYF. Here the CDR3 DNA reads TGTGCCAGCAGCTTGGTACGGAGAGGTACTAACGAGCAGTACTTC.

This chain links TRBV5-6 with TRBJ2-1; 7 positions match TRBD1. Germline CDR1 reads SGHDT; CDR2 reads YYEEEE. The CDR3 is 16 amino acids. The V segment lost 3 bases and the J segment 4 bases; nucleotides outside the gene matches: 10. CDR3 coding DNA: TGTGCCAGCAGCTCAAGAGACAGGGCTCTTTACAATGAGCAGTTCTTC. Translation gives CASSSRDRALYNEQFF.

The chain carries TRBV21-1 and TRBJ2-5; TRBD1 is the table's D call, not checked against the DNA. TRBV21-1 is classified as a pseudogene. The length of the CDR3 is 18 residues. The DNA of the CDR3 is TGTGCCAGCAGCAAGCGGTTGAGAGGGGACAGGGTACAAGAGACCCAGTACTTC. Amino acid sequence: CASSKRLRGDRVQETQYF.

V is TRBV28 and J is TRBJ1-6, with D perhaps matching TRBD1 (6 bases). There are 15 residues in the CDR3. Germline values: CDR1 MDHEN, CDR2 SYDVKM. V lost 2 bases and J 5 bases, leaving 10 bases between the germline ends. CDR3 residues: CASSLSRGNNSPLHF. In nucleotides, the CDR3 is TGTGCCAGCAGTTTAAGCAGGGGTAATAATTCACCCCTCCACTTT.

This rearrangement joins TRBV30 to TRBJ1-6, with a possible D match to TRBD1 (5 bases). This CDR3 has 16 residues. Germline values: CDR1 GTSNPN, CDR2 SVGIG (reference sequence). V was pared by 0 bases and J by 6 bases, with 15 bases between. CDR3 DNA sequence: TGTGCCTGGAGTGTACTTGGAGGGGTTCGTAATTCACCCCTCCACTTT. Translated: CAWSVLGGVRNSPLHF.